These 17 T cell receptor beta chains came from one sample sequenced in a study of shared clonotypes between healthy human individuals. The method was immunoSEQ multiplex PCR; TCRdb's version includes in-frame clones alone and lacks a portion of them. The sample holds around 2,100,000 clones; around 96% are singletons and the top ten take approximately 1%. CD45RO-negative cells were positively selected for CCR7, leaving out terminally differentiated effector memory CD45RA+ cells. Sequenced material: naive CD8+ T cells sorted from blood. The origin of the receptors is a man between 18 and 29 years old in good health.

This chain links TRBV4-2 with TRBJ2-7; D could derive from TRBD1 or TRBD2 (5 bases each). The CDR3 runs 16 residues. The germline CDR1 and CDR2 sequences are LGHNA and YNFKEQ. Trimming shortened V by 0 bases and J by 5 bases, and 17 bases separated the two germline ends. This CDR3 is CASSQDVAGQGDEQYF. The CDR3 DNA reads as TGTGCCAGCAGCCAAGATGTGGCGGGCCAAGGGGACGAGCAGTACTTC.

The chain couples TRBV9 to TRBJ2-7; no clear D. Germline V lookup: CDR1 SGDLS, CDR2 YYNGEE. V shed 3 bases and J shed 3 bases, with 10 bases lying between them. The CDR3 has 13 residues. CDR3 amino acids: CASSGIGNYEQYF. The CDR3, as DNA: TGTGCCAGCAGCGGAATAGGGAACTACGAGCAGTACTTC.

About this clone: Additional DNA sequences in this sample encode the identical CDR3. The genes are TRBV5-6 and TRBJ2-3; D not resolved. V lost 1 base and J 3 bases, leaving 6 bases between the germline ends. The CDR3 runs to 13 residues. The V gene's germline CDR1 is SGHDT and CDR2 YYEEEE. CDR3 DNA: TGTGCCAGCAGCTTGAGTTCGACAGATACGCAGTATTTT. This codes for CASSLSSTDTQYF.

The chain couples TRBV30 to TRBJ1-5; D possibly corresponds to TRBD1 (5 bases). V was clipped by 2 bases and J by 0 bases, with 11 bases between them. Germline V gene lookup returns CDR1 GTSNPN and CDR2 SVGIG (reference sequence). The CDR3 length is 15 residues. The CDR3: CAWSIGASSNQPQHF. CDR3 coding DNA: TGTGCCTGGAGTATAGGGGCGAGTAGCAATCAGCCCCAGCATTTT.

The genes are TRBV6-5 and TRBJ1-1; D is uncertain. The V end was cut by 2 bases, the J end by 0 bases, with 7 bases between. In germline, CDR1 is MNHEY, CDR2 SVGAGI. The length of the CDR3 is 14 residues. DNA for the CDR3: TGTGCCAGCAGTTACGGAATCCTGAACACTGAAGCTTTCTTT. It encodes CASSYGILNTEAFF.

The chain joins TRBV5-1 to TRBJ2-1; the D is unclear. Trimming left V 0 bases short and J 8 bases short, with 12 bases between. The germline gives CDR1 SGHRS, CDR2 YFSETQ. The CDR3 sequence is 14 residues long. DNA of the CDR3: TGCGCCAGCAGCTTGGTGGTAGGCTGGGATGAGCAGTTCTTC. Translation: CASSLVVGWDEQFF.

The chain is built from TRBV4-3 and TRBJ1-2; no clear D. Germline values: CDR1 LGHNA, CDR2 YSLEER. V lost 0 bases and J 5 bases, leaving 13 bases between the germline ends. The CDR3 runs 15 residues. CDR3 nucleotides: TGCGCCAGCAGCCAAGATGGAGGAGGTTCGTATGGCTACACCTTC. Translating it yields CASSQDGGGSYGYTF.

CDR3 in amino acids: CASSLQAGAPTDTQYF. As DNA, the CDR3 is TGTGCCAGCAGCCTGCAAGCGGGGGCCCCCACAGATACGCAGTATTTT. V and J are TRBV13 and TRBJ2-3; 8 bases are a match to TRBD2. The V and J ends lost 5 bases and 2 bases, in that order; junction bases with no gene match: 9. The germline V gene encodes CDR1 PRHDT and CDR2 FYEKMQ (reference sequence). There are 16 residues in the CDR3. The entire variable domain, with the rest obtained from reference TRBV13 and TRBJ2-3, is as follows: AAGVIQSPRHLIKEKRETATLKCYPIPRHDTVYWYQQGPGQDPQFLISFYEKMQSDKGSIPDRFSAQQFSDYHSELNMSSLELGDSALYFCASSLQAGAPTDTQYFGPGTRLTVL.

The V gene is TRBV7-9, the J gene TRBJ2-5, with a weak D call TRBD2 (5 bases). This CDR3 contains 15 residues. Germline CDR1 is SEHNR and CDR2 is FQNEAQ (reference sequence). V shed 2 bases and J shed 2 bases, with 12 bases lying between them. The CDR3 nucleotides read TGTGCCAGCAGCTTACTAACCTCGGGGCAAGAGACCCAGTACTTC. Translating gives CASSLLTSGQETQYF.

The gene calls are TRBV6-5 and TRBJ1-4; D is possibly TRBD1 (6 bases). Germline CDR1 MNHEY, CDR2 SVGAGI. The length of the CDR3 is 13 residues. Trimming cost V 6 bases and J 8 bases, with 13 bases left between them. The CDR3 region is CASRPGTQEKLFF. The CDR3, as DNA: TGTGCCAGCAGACCCGGGACACAAGAAAAACTGTTTTTT.

The rearrangement joins TRBV19 to TRBJ2-3; 9 positions agree with TRBD1. The ends lost 5 bases at V and 3 bases at J; junction bases unmatched: 9. The germline gives CDR1 LNHDA, CDR2 SQIVND (reference sequence). CDR3 length equals 16 residues. The CDR3 DNA reads TGTGCCAGTAGTCCCCCGACAGGGGGTATTACAGATACGCAGTATTTT. As protein: CASSPPTGGITDTQYF. Full variable domain (missing parts from reference TRBV19 and TRBJ2-3): DGGITQSPKYLFRKEGQNVTLSCEQNLNHDAMYWYRQDPGQGLRLIYYSQIVNDFQKGDIAEGYSVSREKKESFPLTVTSAQKNPTAFYLCASSPPTGGITDTQYFGPGTRLTVL.

The CDR3: CSVNGPVSGTGTDTQYF. CDR3 nucleotides: TGCAGCGTCAACGGTCCCGTTAGCGGTACTGGCACAGATACGCAGTATTTT. The rearrangement joins TRBV29-1 to TRBJ2-3, with D perhaps matching TRBD2 (6 bases). V gave up 6 bases and J gave up 1 base, with 23 bases separating them. CDR1 is SQVTM and CDR2 is ANQGSEA in the germline V gene. This CDR3 spans 17 amino acids.

Note on this clone: This CDR3 is also generated by other DNA sequences in the sample. The J gene is TRBJ2-6, the V gene TRBV27, with D tentatively TRBD2 (6 bases). Trimming took 2 bases from V and 4 from J, leaving 12 bases between them. CDR1 is MNHEY and CDR2 is SMNVEV in the germline V gene (reference sequence). The CDR3 is 16 amino acids. The DNA for the CDR3 is TGTGCCAGCAGTTTACTTGGGGGGACCGGGGCCAACGTCCTGACTTTC. Encoded protein: CASSLLGGTGANVLTF. The full variable domain, its missing parts supplied by reference TRBV27 and TRBJ2-6, is EAQVTQNPRYLITVTGKKLTVTCSQNMNHEYMSWYRQDPGLGLRQIYYSMNVEVTDKGDVPEGYKVSRKEKRNFPLILESPSPNQTSLYFCASSLLGGTGANVLTFGAGSRLTVL.

The V and J genes are TRBV6-6 and TRBJ2-3, with D possibly matching TRBD1 (6 bases). Germline CDR1 is MNHNY and CDR2 is SVGAGI (reference sequence). The V end was cut by 8 bases, the J end by 2 bases, with 14 bases between. There are 14 residues in the CDR3. The CDR3 is CASEKGGYTDTQYF. The CDR3 DNA reads as TGTGCCAGCGAGAAAGGGGGATACACAGATACGCAGTATTTT.

The chain uses TRBV20-1 and TRBJ1-1; D is ambiguous. Germline lookup yields CDR1 DFQATT and CDR2 SNEGSKA (reference sequence). This CDR3 is 10 amino acids long. Between the trimmed V and J ends, which lost 4 bases and 5 bases, there was a span of 5 bases. The DNA for the CDR3 is TGCAGTGCTAAGGTTACTGAAGCTTTCTTT. Protein: CSAKVTEAFF.

The chain recombines TRBV27 with TRBJ1-6; D gene ambiguous. The CDR3 is made up of 17 amino acids. Between the trimmed V and J ends, which lost 6 bases and 1 base, there was a span of 16 bases. Germline V gives CDR1 MNHEY, CDR2 SMNVEV (reference sequence). As DNA, the CDR3 is TGTGCCAGCAGCCTGGCCAGTACCAGTTCCTATAATTCACCCCTCCACTTT. Its protein product is CASSLASTSSYNSPLHF.

This chain joins TRBV28 and TRBJ1-6, with 12 bases fitting TRBD1. Losses at the gene ends were 5 bases for V and 10 bases for J; bases not matched to a gene: 6. Germline V gene sequence: CDR1 MDHEN, CDR2 SYDVKM. The CDR3 spans 15 residues. CDR3 protein: CASSETGTGGSPLHF. Here the CDR3 DNA reads TGTGCCAGCAGTGAAACCGGGACAGGGGGCTCACCCCTCCACTTT. Full variable domain (outside the CDR3, taken from reference TRBV28 and TRBJ1-6): DVKVTQSSRYLVKRTGEKVFLECVQDMDHENMFWYRQDPGLGLRLIYFSYDVKMKEKGDIPEGYSVSREKKERFSLILESASTNQTSMYLCASSETGTGGSPLHFGNGTRLTVT.